This passage covers 3 T cell receptor beta chains from one sample sequenced in a study of T cells after yellow fever vaccination. TCRdb re-derived calls from the 5' RACE reads in MiXCR, one entry per CDR3 protein. The sample includes about 45,000 distinct CDR3 sequences, 6.5% to 8.5% of them seen just once. The sample in question was CD8+ T cells not binding an NS4B(214-222) dextramer, sorted from PBMCs, obtained 45 days after the yellow fever booster vaccination. The receptor set was obtained from a man aged 25 to 45 who received the YFV17D yellow fever vaccine.

The chain couples TRBV11-2 to TRBJ2-5, with D possibly matching TRBD1 (6 bases). Germline V lookup: CDR1 SGHAT, CDR2 FQNNGV. V lost 2 bases and J lost 2, with 12 bases in between. The CDR3 consists of 15 residues. DNA for the CDR3: TGTGCCAGCAGCTTAACCCCCCAGGGGCAAGAGACCCAGTACTTC. This sequence encodes CASSLTPQGQETQYF.

This clonotype was seen many times. The CDR3 coding sequence is TGTGCCAGCAGTTACCTCGGACTAGCGGCGCCCAAAAACATTCAGTACTTC. Protein product: CASSYLGLAAPKNIQYF. The chain carries TRBV6-2 or TRBV6-3 and TRBJ2-4; 10 positions agree with TRBD2. Trimming cost V 2 bases and J 2 bases; bases outside gene matches: 6. This CDR3 region has 17 residues. Germline V CDR1 and CDR2: MNHEY, SVGEGT.

This clonotype was detected many times. V and J are TRBV6-5 and TRBJ2-3; 11 positions agree with TRBD2. The length of the CDR3 is 16 residues. In germline, CDR1 is MNHEY, CDR2 SVGAGI. V shed 6 bases, J shed 0 bases, and the junction held 5 bases outside the gene matches. The CDR3 nucleotides are TGTGCCAGCAGCCCGGGACTAGCGGCTAGCACAGATACGCAGTATTTT. It encodes CASSPGLAASTDTQYF.